The rows below give T cell receptor beta chains drawn from one sample of a study of blood T cell repertoires in COVID-19. Data came from immunoSEQ multiplex PCR; TCRdb stores just in-frame clones and leaves some out. The sample holds about 26,000 clones, around 87% seen once. What was sequenced was peripheral blood. All receptors come from a woman aged 60-70 years with active COVID-19. Each CDR3 is given with its conserved first and last residue. D genes are given only for firm matches. Size tells how often a clone was seen (once, few, many) or the class of an expanded clone, and some rows leave it out.

CDR3nt: TGTGCCAGCGGCAATCGAGAGACCCAGTACTTC
CDR3aa: CASGNRETQYF
d_gene: -
v_gene: TRBV12-3/TRBV12-4
abundance: once
j_gene: TRBJ2-5

CDR3nt: TGTGCCAGCGGTGAAGAGACAACGAACACCGGGGAGCTGTTTTTT
CDR3aa: CASGEETTNTGELFF
d_gene: -
v_gene: TRBV2
abundance: -
j_gene: TRBJ2-2

CDR3nt: TGTGCCAGCAGCTTAGATCAGATCTCCTACGAGCAGTACTTC
CDR3aa: CASSLDQISYEQYF
d_gene: -
v_gene: TRBV11-2
abundance: -
j_gene: TRBJ2-7

CDR3nt: TGTGCCAGTAGTATAGAGCTGAGGTGGAACCCCTATATCGGGCAGTACTTC
CDR3aa: CASSIELRWNPYIGQYF
d_gene: -
v_gene: TRBV19
abundance: once
j_gene: TRBJ2-7

CDR3nt: TGTGCCATCAGTGAGTCAACTAGCTATGAGCAGTTCTTC
CDR3aa: CAISESTSYEQFF
d_gene: -
v_gene: TRBV10-3
abundance: -
j_gene: TRBJ2-1

CDR3nt: TGTGCCAGCAGCCAGCCCAGCGGGAGCACAGATACGCAGTATTTT
CDR3aa: CASSQPSGSTDTQYF
d_gene: -
v_gene: TRBV7-9
abundance: -
j_gene: TRBJ2-3

CDR3nt: TGCGCCAGCAGCTTGACACTCCTAGCGACGTCCGCCAATGAGCAGTTCTTC
CDR3aa: CASSLTLLATSANEQFF
d_gene: -
v_gene: TRBV5-1
abundance: -
j_gene: TRBJ2-1

CDR3nt: TGTGCCAGCCTGGACAGAAGAAATGAAAAACTGTTTTTT
CDR3aa: CASLDRRNEKLFF
d_gene: -
v_gene: TRBV12-3/TRBV12-4
abundance: -
j_gene: TRBJ1-4

CDR3nt: TGCGCCAGCAGCCAAGCTAGCGGGAGTGTTAGCACCGGGGAGCTGTTTTTT
CDR3aa: CASSQASGSVSTGELFF
d_gene: TRBD2
v_gene: TRBV4-3
abundance: -
j_gene: TRBJ2-2

CDR3nt: TGCACCAGCAGCCAAGTCGCGACTAGCGTCTACGAGCAGTACTTC
CDR3aa: CTSSQVATSVYEQYF
d_gene: -
v_gene: TRBV1
abundance: once
j_gene: TRBJ2-7

CDR3nt: TGTGCCAGCAGCCCGCCCCGGCAGAGGGTGGCGAACACTGAAGCTTTCTTT
CDR3aa: CASSPPRQRVANTEAFF
d_gene: -
v_gene: TRBV3-1/TRBV3-2
abundance: -
j_gene: TRBJ1-1

CDR3nt: TGTGCCAGCCGCCGGGGGGGGCAGGGATACACGGAGACCCAGTACTTC
CDR3aa: CASRRGGQGYTETQYF
d_gene: TRBD2
v_gene: TRBV9
abundance: -
j_gene: TRBJ2-5

CDR3nt: TGTGCCACCAGGGGACAGGTCGGTCTGATATATCGCCACAATGAGCAGTTCTTC
CDR3aa: CATRGQVGLIYRHNEQFF
d_gene: TRBD1
v_gene: TRBV24-1
abundance: -
j_gene: TRBJ2-1

CDR3nt: TGTGCCAGCAGCAGCGACAAACAGGGATATCGTCAGCCCCAGCATTTT
CDR3aa: CASSSDKQGYRQPQHF
d_gene: -
v_gene: TRBV28
abundance: few
j_gene: TRBJ1-5

CDR3nt: TGTGCCAGCAGCATTCCGGGACACCTCTACAATGAGCAGTTCTTC
CDR3aa: CASSIPGHLYNEQFF
d_gene: -
v_gene: TRBV7-6
abundance: -
j_gene: TRBJ2-1

CDR3nt: TGCGCCAGCAGCCATGTGCTAGCTCGTGGAACCGGGGAGCTGTTTTTT
CDR3aa: CASSHVLARGTGELFF
d_gene: -
v_gene: TRBV4-3
abundance: -
j_gene: TRBJ2-2

CDR3nt: TGTGCCAGTAGCCTAACAGGGATACATGGCTACACCTTC
CDR3aa: CASSLTGIHGYTF
d_gene: -
v_gene: TRBV19
abundance: -
j_gene: TRBJ1-2

CDR3nt: TGCACCAGCAGCCAAGATCCGGGCGGACTCCGTTACGAGCAGTACTTC
CDR3aa: CTSSQDPGGLRYEQYF
d_gene: -
v_gene: TRBV1
abundance: -
j_gene: TRBJ2-7

CDR3nt: TGTGCCAGCAGTTCTACAGGGCCAGGGGCCCAGTACTTC
CDR3aa: CASSSTGPGAQYF
d_gene: -
v_gene: TRBV28
abundance: -
j_gene: TRBJ2-5

CDR3nt: TGTGCCAGCAGTTACGACACCAGCTCCTACAATGAGCAGTTCTTC
CDR3aa: CASSYDTSSYNEQFF
d_gene: -
v_gene: TRBV27
abundance: few
j_gene: TRBJ2-1

CDR3nt: TGTGCCAGCAGCTTAGCGGCCCTAGCGGGATACAATGAGCAGTTCTTC
CDR3aa: CASSLAALAGYNEQFF
d_gene: TRBD2
v_gene: TRBV7-9
abundance: -
j_gene: TRBJ2-1

CDR3nt: TGTGCCAGCAGCTTTGGGGGAGGTCCTCCAACTAATGAAAAACTGTTTTTT
CDR3aa: CASSFGGGPPTNEKLFF
d_gene: -
v_gene: TRBV5-4
abundance: -
j_gene: TRBJ1-4

CDR3nt: TGCGCCAGCAGCAGCGGCTCCACTGAAGCTTTCTTT
CDR3aa: CASSSGSTEAFF
d_gene: -
v_gene: TRBV5-1
abundance: -
j_gene: TRBJ1-1

CDR3nt: TGTGCCACCACCCCGTTAGGGGGCCAGCCCCAGCATTTT
CDR3aa: CATTPLGGQPQHF
d_gene: TRBD1
v_gene: TRBV15
abundance: -
j_gene: TRBJ1-5

CDR3nt: TGTGCCAGTAGTCCCGGCCGGCGGGAACTGAACACTGAAGCTTTCTTT
CDR3aa: CASSPGRRELNTEAFF
d_gene: -
v_gene: TRBV19
abundance: -
j_gene: TRBJ1-1

CDR3nt: TGCAGTGCTAGTGGGCTTAACTATGGCTACACCTTC
CDR3aa: CSASGLNYGYTF
d_gene: -
v_gene: TRBV20-1
abundance: -
j_gene: TRBJ1-2

CDR3nt: TGTGCCACCAGCAGGGGCGGGAAGGGGGCCTTGAACACTGAAGCTTTCTTT
CDR3aa: CATSRGGKGALNTEAFF
d_gene: TRBD1
v_gene: TRBV15
abundance: -
j_gene: TRBJ1-1

CDR3nt: TGTGCCAGAAGCTCGCGGGGGAGGAACAGGGAGAACACCGGGGAGCTGTTTTTT
CDR3aa: CARSSRGRNRENTGELFF
d_gene: -
v_gene: TRBV5-3
abundance: -
j_gene: TRBJ2-2

CDR3nt: TGCAGCGTTGACAGGGAGGGCACCGGGGAGCTGTTTTTT
CDR3aa: CSVDREGTGELFF
d_gene: TRBD2
v_gene: TRBV29-1
abundance: -
j_gene: TRBJ2-2

CDR3nt: TGCGCCAGCAGCCTCCCCCGCGGGGCTAGCGGGAGAAGCGGGTCTAGCACAGATACGCAGTATTTT
CDR3aa: CASSLPRGASGRSGSSTDTQYF
d_gene: TRBD2
v_gene: TRBV4-3
abundance: -
j_gene: TRBJ2-3

CDR3nt: TGTGCCAGCAGCCCCGCCGGGTGGGAGACCCAGTACTTC
CDR3aa: CASSPAGWETQYF
d_gene: -
v_gene: TRBV5-4
abundance: -
j_gene: TRBJ2-5

CDR3nt: TGTGCCAGCAGAGACCTCCGGGGATCCCGTGACGGCTACACCTTC
CDR3aa: CASRDLRGSRDGYTF
d_gene: -
v_gene: TRBV11-2
abundance: -
j_gene: TRBJ1-2

CDR3nt: TGTGCCAGCAGCCGCCGTGGAGCGGCAAACCTCGACAATGAGCAGTTCTTC
CDR3aa: CASSRRGAANLDNEQFF
d_gene: -
v_gene: TRBV6-2/TRBV6-3
abundance: -
j_gene: TRBJ2-1

CDR3nt: TGTGCCAGCAGCCGCGGATCGGATACGCAGTATTTT
CDR3aa: CASSRGSDTQYF
d_gene: -
v_gene: TRBV7-2
abundance: once
j_gene: TRBJ2-3

CDR3nt: TGCGCCAGCAGCTTGTTGTCGGGGAGTGGGTCTGGGGCCAACGTCCTGACTTTC
CDR3aa: CASSLLSGSGSGANVLTF
d_gene: -
v_gene: TRBV5-1
abundance: -
j_gene: TRBJ2-6

CDR3nt: TGTGCCAGCAGTATCCTAGCGGGAGTGGGCAATGAGCAGTTCTTC
CDR3aa: CASSILAGVGNEQFF
d_gene: TRBD2
v_gene: TRBV6-6
abundance: once
j_gene: TRBJ2-1

CDR3nt: TGTGCCAGCAGCTTGGGACTAGGGGCCTACGAGCAGTACTTC
CDR3aa: CASSLGLGAYEQYF
d_gene: TRBD2
v_gene: TRBV7-2
abundance: -
j_gene: TRBJ2-7

CDR3nt: TGTGCCAGCAGCGTGGGGGGGGTCACCCAGTACTTC
CDR3aa: CASSVGGVTQYF
d_gene: TRBD2
v_gene: TRBV2
abundance: -
j_gene: TRBJ2-5

CDR3nt: TGTGCCAGCAGTTTGAACAGGGGGCTCGAGCAGTACTTC
CDR3aa: CASSLNRGLEQYF
d_gene: TRBD1
v_gene: TRBV27
abundance: -
j_gene: TRBJ2-7

CDR3nt: TGTGCCACCCAGAACAGGGGGGCAGAGACCCAGTACTTC
CDR3aa: CATQNRGAETQYF
d_gene: TRBD1
v_gene: TRBV7-8
abundance: -
j_gene: TRBJ2-5

CDR3nt: TGCGCCAGCAGCTTACGGACTAGCGGGAGCAATGAGCAGTTCTTC
CDR3aa: CASSLRTSGSNEQFF
d_gene: TRBD2
v_gene: TRBV5-1
abundance: -
j_gene: TRBJ2-1

CDR3nt: TGTGCCACCAGGCAATCAGGGTACCGTTATGAGTTCTTC
CDR3aa: CATRQSGYRYEFF
d_gene: -
v_gene: TRBV24-1
abundance: once
j_gene: TRBJ2-1

CDR3nt: TGTGCCAGCAGCTCGGGGGTCGAGCAGTACTTC
CDR3aa: CASSSGVEQYF
d_gene: -
v_gene: TRBV13
abundance: -
j_gene: TRBJ2-7

CDR3nt: TGCGCCAGCAGCCAGGGGACTAGCGGGGAGCTAGATACGCAGTATTTT
CDR3aa: CASSQGTSGELDTQYF
d_gene: TRBD2
v_gene: TRBV4-3
abundance: -
j_gene: TRBJ2-3

CDR3nt: TGTGCCAGCAGCTTGGGGGGGGATTCCTACGAGCAGTACTTC
CDR3aa: CASSLGGDSYEQYF
d_gene: -
v_gene: TRBV5-4
abundance: -
j_gene: TRBJ2-7

CDR3nt: TGTGCCATCAGTGCCCCGAGATTGGAGACCCAGTACTTC
CDR3aa: CAISAPRLETQYF
d_gene: -
v_gene: TRBV10-3
abundance: -
j_gene: TRBJ2-5

CDR3nt: TGTGCCAGCAGCCAAGGGGGGCGACCAAACATTCAGTACTTC
CDR3aa: CASSQGGRPNIQYF
d_gene: -
v_gene: TRBV3-1/TRBV3-2
abundance: -
j_gene: TRBJ2-4

CDR3nt: TGTGCCAGCAGTTCCTCCCTGGGCGGAGTAGCGGGGACCTACGAGCAGTACTTC
CDR3aa: CASSSSLGGVAGTYEQYF
d_gene: TRBD2
v_gene: TRBV28
abundance: -
j_gene: TRBJ2-7

CDR3nt: TGTGCCATCAGTGAGAGGGCAGGGGATTCACCCCTCCACTTT
CDR3aa: CAISERAGDSPLHF
d_gene: -
v_gene: TRBV10-3
abundance: -
j_gene: TRBJ1-6

CDR3nt: TGTGCCAGCAGCCAAACTAGCGGAAGCTCCTACGAGCAGTACTTC
CDR3aa: CASSQTSGSSYEQYF
d_gene: TRBD2
v_gene: TRBV14
abundance: -
j_gene: TRBJ2-7

CDR3nt: TGTGCCAGCAGCTTATCCCCCCGGGTCCCGGACACTGAAGCTTTCTTT
CDR3aa: CASSLSPRVPDTEAFF
d_gene: -
v_gene: TRBV7-3
abundance: -
j_gene: TRBJ1-1

CDR3nt: TGCGCCAGCAGCGGCAGGGACAGGGGGGACTACAATGAGCAGTTCTTC
CDR3aa: CASSGRDRGDYNEQFF
d_gene: TRBD1
v_gene: TRBV5-1
abundance: -
j_gene: TRBJ2-1

CDR3nt: TGTGCCAGCAGCTTGAGTGTTGGGACTAGCGTCTACGAGCAGTACTTC
CDR3aa: CASSLSVGTSVYEQYF
d_gene: TRBD2
v_gene: TRBV5-4
abundance: few
j_gene: TRBJ2-7

CDR3nt: TGTGCCAGTAGCAAGATCTCCCTCGGGTCCGGTAGGCGGAACACTGAAGCTTTCTTT
CDR3aa: CASSKISLGSGRRNTEAFF
d_gene: -
v_gene: TRBV19
abundance: -
j_gene: TRBJ1-1

CDR3nt: TGTGCCAGCAGATTTTCAGGTGTGGGCGAGCAGTACTTC
CDR3aa: CASRFSGVGEQYF
d_gene: -
v_gene: TRBV7-2
abundance: -
j_gene: TRBJ2-7

CDR3nt: TGTGCCAGCAGCGTGGGTCCAGGGAACAGCAATGAGCAGTTCTTC
CDR3aa: CASSVGPGNSNEQFF
d_gene: -
v_gene: TRBV9
abundance: -
j_gene: TRBJ2-1